This T cell receptor beta chain derives from a study of Graves' ophthalmopathy and Graves' hyperthyroidism. The study, taken as a whole, reports: The study's model predicted ophthalmopathy progression at approximately 70% sensitivity and 72% to 75% specificity. Classification of ophthalmopathy versus stable hyperthyroidism by a 13-signature model yielded around 90% sensitivity and approximately 80% specificity.

The germline V gene encodes CDR1 MNHEY and CDR2 SVGAGI. The CDR3 spans 15 residues. V lost 6 bases and J lost 4, with 18 bases in between. TCR beta CDR3 regions were amplified from RNA transcripts. The workflow started with a first-round RT-PCR run with HTBI primers and then moved on to a second-round multiplex PCR. TCRdb used MiXCR to reprocess the multiplex PCR reads, holding one entry per CDR3 protein. The profile shows 660,000 or so distinct CDR3 sequences, roughly 41% of them singletons. The diagnosis was founded upon clinical symptoms, serum thyroxine, TRAb, thyroid ultrasound and orbital computed tomography. The PBMC fraction was derived from 9 to 10 ml of fresh peripheral blood. This clonotype was seen at least ten times. Its target is unknown.

The source material was peripheral blood. This chain links TRBV6-5 with TRBJ1-2; no definite D call. The TCR was taken from an adult man with Graves' ophthalmopathy. DNA for the CDR3: TGTGCCAGCAGCTCTAGGCCCGGCTCGAGCTATGGCTACACCTTC. This sequence encodes CASSSRPGSSYGYTF.